These 14 T cell receptor beta chains were all obtained from the same sample, sequenced in a study of T cells in Graves' hyperthyroidism and ophthalmopathy. There were TCR beta CDR3 regions amplified from RNA transcripts. A set of HTBI primers served as the primers for a first-round RT-PCR of the TCR CDR3. TCRdb reprocessed the multiplex PCR reads via MiXCR and lists one record per CDR3 protein. The sample records 750,000 to 950,000 distinct CDR3 sequences, around 39% being singletons. Sample: blood. The receptors were gathered from a man aged 18 to 35 with Graves' hyperthyroidism.

The chain joins TRBV2 to TRBJ1-3; TRBD1 might be the D (6 bases). The CDR3 totals 16 residues. The germline CDR1 and CDR2 sequences are SNHLY and FYNNEI. The V end lost 5 bases, the J end lost 1 base, and 15 bases lay between the germline ends. The CDR3 DNA is TGTGCCAGCAGTTTCCCAGGGGAAATATCTGGAAACACCATATATTTT. It yields the protein CASSFPGEISGNTIYF.

In this sample, this clonotype turned up once. The chain is built from TRBV20-1 and TRBJ1-5; D unclear. CDR1 and CDR2 from the germline V gene are DFQATT and SNEGSKA (reference sequence). Trimming stripped 7 bases from V and 4 bases from J, with 17 bases between. This CDR3 comprises 14 residues. The CDR3 region has the DNA TGCAGTGGTTCACCCGGACCGCAAAATCAGCCCCAGCATTTT. Translated, it gives CSGSPGPQNQPQHF.

The chain links TRBV19 to TRBJ1-1; D is possibly TRBD1 (5 bases). V lost 11 bases, J lost 5 bases, and 15 bases lay in between. The V gene's germline CDR1 is LNHDA and CDR2 SQIVND (reference sequence). The CDR3 runs to 12 residues. The CDR3 is CAWRKGETEAFF. The CDR3 DNA follows: TGTGCCTGGAGGAAAGGGGAGACTGAAGCTTTCTTT.

The chain joins TRBV12-3 or TRBV12-4 to TRBJ2-7; 7 nucleotides line up with TRBD2. V lost 6 bases and J lost 0; bases outside the gene matches: 14. CDR3 length: 17 residues. Here the CDR3 reads CASSTNGSGGSSYEQYF. The CDR3 bases are TGTGCCAGCAGCACCAACGGATCGGGAGGCTCCTCCTACGAGCAGTACTTC.

This clonotype was detected only a few times. CDR3 sequence reads: CASSLDPSGTGELFF. In DNA, the CDR3 is TGCGCCAGCAGCTTGGACCCTAGCGGCACCGGGGAGCTGTTTTTT. The J gene is TRBJ2-2, the V gene TRBV5-1, with 7 bases that match TRBD2. The germline V gene encodes CDR1 SGHRS and CDR2 YFSETQ. V was clipped by 0 bases and J by 4 bases; unmatched bases: 3. The CDR3 covers 15 residues.

This clonotype has a count of ten or more. The rearrangement links TRBV25-1 to TRBJ1-1; D may be TRBD1 (5 bases). The CDR3 consists of 12 residues. The V gene's germline CDR1 is MGHDK and CDR2 SYGVNS. V lost 6 bases and J lost 6, with 11 bases in between. DNA of the CDR3: TGTGCCAGCAGGGGCGAAGGGGCTGAAGCTTTCTTT. Its translation is CASRGEGAEAFF.

This clonotype was recorded a few times. V is TRBV4-1 and J is TRBJ1-4; TRBD1 might be the D (5 bases). This CDR3 has 15 residues. The V gene's germline CDR1 is MGHRA and CDR2 YSYEKL. V lost 3 bases, J lost 5 bases, and 13 bases lay in between. The DNA of the CDR3 is TGCGCCAGCAGCCAGGGGGGGAGAGAGAATGAAAAACTGTTTTTT. Amino acid sequence: CASSQGGRENEKLFF.

This clonotype was counted ten times or more. This sequence joins TRBV10-3 and TRBJ2-7; D is unclear. The CDR3 is 16 residues long. Trimming took off 3 bases at V and 2 bases at J, with 17 bases between the two ends. CDR1 is ENHRY, CDR2 SYGVKD, per germline. CDR3 bases: TGTGCCATCAGTGATGTAAGGAGAGCGTCCACCTACGAGCAGTACTTC. Its translation is CAISDVRRASTYEQYF.

The sample holds many counts of this clonotype. The chain couples TRBV7-6 to TRBJ1-5; a possible D gene is TRBD1 (5 bases). From germline, CDR1 is SGHVS and CDR2 FNYEAQ. The V gene lost 1 base and the J gene lost 5 bases, with 12 bases spanning the gap. The CDR3 consists of 15 residues. CDR3 sequence (DNA): TGTGCCAGCAGCTTAGTTTCAGGGTCGGATCAGCCCCAGCATTTT. This codes for CASSLVSGSDQPQHF.

This clonotype came up many times. A read error may produce the germline difference seen at one junction end. The CDR3 DNA reads as TGTGCTAGCAGCTCGAGGGTTGAGACCCAGTACTTC. Translating it yields CASSSRVETQYF. V is TRBV7-7 and J is TRBJ2-5, with D maybe TRBD2 (5 bases). The CDR3 extends over 12 amino acids. CDR1 SSHAT and CDR2 FNYEAQ come from the germline V gene (reference sequence).

The genes are TRBV2 and TRBJ2-2; TRBD2 aligns across 8 bases. Trimming at V came to 3 bases and at J to 7 bases, leaving 4 bases not matched to a gene. CDR1 and CDR2 (germline): SNHLY, FYNNEI. The length of the CDR3 is 14 residues. In nucleotides, the CDR3 is TGTGCCAGCAGTGATGGACTAGCAAGCGGGGAGCTGTTTTTT. It codes for CASSDGLASGELFF. The full variable domain, rest sourced from reference TRBV2 and TRBJ2-2, is EPEVTQTPSHQVTQMGQEVILRCVPISNHLYFYWYRQILGQKVEFLVSFYNNEISEKSEIFDDQFSVERPDGSNFTLKIRSTKLEDSAMYFCASSDGLASGELFFGEGSRLTVL.

The rearrangement links TRBV12-3 or TRBV12-4 to TRBJ1-4; 8 positions agree with TRBD1. With V trimmed by 7 bases and J by 6 bases, 10 bases remained unmatched. The CDR3 has 15 amino acids. This chain's CDR3 is CASTNLDREDEKLFF. In DNA, the CDR3 is TGTGCCAGCACCAATTTGGACAGGGAAGATGAAAAACTGTTTTTT.

This chain uses TRBV12-3 or TRBV12-4 with TRBJ1-1; TRBD1 might be the D (5 bases). The CDR3 is 14 amino acids. V was clipped by 3 bases and J by 7 bases, with 15 bases between them. CDR3 amino acids: CASSFERGMIEAFF. CDR3 in DNA: TGTGCCAGCAGTTTTGAAAGGGGCATGATTGAAGCTTTCTTT.

V and J are TRBV14 and TRBJ1-3; possibly TRBD1 for D (5 bases). V was cut by 0 bases and J by 8 bases, with 14 bases left in between. Germline assignment: CDR1 SGHDN and CDR2 FVKESK. This CDR3 is built from 15 residues. The CDR3 loop reads CASSQDLRGVDTIYF. CDR3 DNA: TGTGCCAGCAGCCAAGATCTTCGAGGGGTGGACACCATATATTTT.